This T cell receptor beta chain emerged from a study of T-cell memory formation after mild COVID-19. Study-wide background: Among the donors, TCR clusters were largely specific to each donor. General observations from the study: Largely, contracting CD4+ clones fell within CM and EM, and contracting CD8+ clones within EMRA. Some responding clones appeared in pre-infection memory, suggesting cross-reactive memory joined.

TCRdb recomputed calls from the 5' RACE reads with MiXCR, one row per CDR3 protein. The table lists some 600,000 distinct CDR3 sequences, 15% to 20% of them singletons, with around 8.1% in the top ten. Per germline, CDR1 SGHRS and CDR2 YFSETQ. The CDR3 sequence is 14 residues long. In its sample, this clonotype was seen many times. The target antigen is unknown. One junction end does not reproduce the germline sequence, and a read error may be involved. This chain joins TRBV5-1 and TRBJ1-5; no reliable D call. The sample was PBMCs or a T cell subset sorted from them (not recorded which). The sequence was collected from an adult woman who had mild COVID-19 (a few samples of this study predate the infection). Cell type and time point are not known. The CDR3 nucleotides read TGTGCCAGCTCACCCTGGGATAGCAATCAGCCCCAGCATTTT. Translation: CASSPWDSNQPQHF.